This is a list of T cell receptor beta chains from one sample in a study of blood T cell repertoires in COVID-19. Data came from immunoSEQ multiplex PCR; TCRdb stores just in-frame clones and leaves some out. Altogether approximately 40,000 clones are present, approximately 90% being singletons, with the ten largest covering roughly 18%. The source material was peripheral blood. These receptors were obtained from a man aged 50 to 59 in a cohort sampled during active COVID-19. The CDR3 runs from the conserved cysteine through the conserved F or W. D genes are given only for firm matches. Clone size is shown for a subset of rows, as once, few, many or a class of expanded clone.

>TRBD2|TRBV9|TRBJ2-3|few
CASSAAGDPDTQYF
TGTGCCAGCAGCGCGGCGGGGGACCCAGATACGCAGTATTTT
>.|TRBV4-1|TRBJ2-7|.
CASSQESSVGGLSYEQYF
TGCGCCAGCAGCCAAGAGTCGAGTGTGGGGGGGCTCTCCTACGAGCAGTACTTC
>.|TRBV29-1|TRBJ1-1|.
CSVAVVRGGTEAFF
TGCAGCGTTGCGGTCGTTCGGGGAGGAACTGAAGCTTTCTTT
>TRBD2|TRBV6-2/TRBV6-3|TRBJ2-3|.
CASSYAGGGYTQYF
TGTGCCAGCAGTTACGCGGGAGGAGGGTATACGCAGTATTTT
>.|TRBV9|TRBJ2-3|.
CASSPREFTDTQYF
TGTGCCAGCAGCCCACGGGAGTTCACAGATACGCAGTATTTT
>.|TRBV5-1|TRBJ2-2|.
CASSLLSGVVGELFF
TGCGCCAGCAGCTTGTTGTCAGGGGTGGTCGGGGAGCTGTTTTTT
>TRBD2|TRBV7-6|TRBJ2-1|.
CASSLAVSGVVFYNEQFF
TGTGCCAGCAGCTTAGCGGTTAGCGGGGTAGTTTTCTACAATGAGCAGTTCTTC
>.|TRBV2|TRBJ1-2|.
CASSMTDGYGYTF
TGTGCCAGCAGTATGACAGACGGCTATGGCTACACCTTC
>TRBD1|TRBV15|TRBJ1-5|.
CATSGTGSGQPQHF
TGTGCCACCAGCGGGACAGGGTCGGGGCAGCCCCAGCATTTT
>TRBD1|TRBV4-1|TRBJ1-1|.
CASSHIQTGGTEAFF
TGCGCCAGCAGCCACATTCAAACAGGGGGCACTGAAGCTTTCTTT
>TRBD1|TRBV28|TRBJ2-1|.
CASSPISFRDRGSGEQFF
TGTGCCAGCAGCCCAATATCATTCCGGGACAGGGGCTCAGGTGAGCAGTTCTTC
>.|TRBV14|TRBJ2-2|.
CASSHTGPGSTGELFF
TGTGCCAGCAGCCATACAGGGCCTGGGAGCACCGGGGAGCTGTTTTTT
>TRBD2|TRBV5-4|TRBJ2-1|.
CASSSLAGADEQFF
TGTGCCAGCAGCTCCCTAGCGGGAGCCGATGAGCAGTTCTTC
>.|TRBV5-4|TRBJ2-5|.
CASSLVGGETQYF
TGTGCCAGCAGCTTGGTGGGAGGAGAGACCCAGTACTTC
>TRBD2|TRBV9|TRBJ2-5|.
CASSQGGTSQETQYF
TGTGCCAGCAGCCAGGGAGGGACCTCTCAAGAGACCCAGTACTTC
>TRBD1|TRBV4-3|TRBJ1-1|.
CASSPGGTGNTEAFF
TGCGCCAGCAGCCCTGGCGGGACAGGGAACACTGAAGCTTTCTTT
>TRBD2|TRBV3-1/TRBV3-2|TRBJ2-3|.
CASSQGLAGPIYTDTQYF
TGTGCCAGCAGCCAAGGACTAGCGGGACCAATATACACAGATACGCAGTATTTT
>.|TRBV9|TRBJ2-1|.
CASSVSSSYNEQFF
TGTGCCAGCAGCGTCTCTAGCTCCTACAATGAGCAGTTCTTC
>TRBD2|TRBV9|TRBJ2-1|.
CASSLSGGIYNEQFF
TGTGCCAGCAGCTTGAGCGGGGGGATATACAATGAGCAGTTCTTC
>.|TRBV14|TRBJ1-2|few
CASSQVQGWNYGYTF
TGTGCCAGCAGCCAAGTGCAGGGGTGGAACTATGGCTACACCTTC
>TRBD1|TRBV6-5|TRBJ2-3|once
CASKWDRGPQYF
TGTGCCAGCAAATGGGACAGGGGTCCGCAGTATTTT
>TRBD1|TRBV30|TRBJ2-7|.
CAWSVDRADEQYF
TGTGCCTGGAGTGTGGACAGGGCGGACGAGCAGTACTTC
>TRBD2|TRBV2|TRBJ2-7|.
CASSVAAGLMLSYEQYF
TGTGCCAGCAGTGTAGCCGCGGGACTAATGCTATCCTACGAGCAGTACTTC
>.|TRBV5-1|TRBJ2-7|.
CASSPPDYSRYYEQYF
TGCGCCAGCAGCCCACCTGACTATTCCCGCTACTACGAGCAGTACTTC
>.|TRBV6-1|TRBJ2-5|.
CASSATGNQETQYF
TGTGCCAGCAGTGCGACGGGGAACCAAGAGACCCAGTACTTC
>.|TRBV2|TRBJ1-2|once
CASRGLAVLNYGYTF
TGTGCCAGCAGGGGGCTCGCCGTTCTAAACTATGGCTACACCTTC
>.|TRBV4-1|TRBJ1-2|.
CASSQDLQVNYGYTF
TGCGCCAGCAGCCAAGATTTACAGGTGAACTATGGCTACACCTTC
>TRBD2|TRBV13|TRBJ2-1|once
CASSLGLGGSSYNEQFF
TGTGCCAGCAGCTTAGGCCTGGGCGGGAGCTCCTACAATGAGCAGTTCTTC
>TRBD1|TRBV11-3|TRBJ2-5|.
CASSSSDRYQETQYF
TGTGCCAGCAGCAGTTCGGACAGGTACCAAGAGACCCAGTACTTC
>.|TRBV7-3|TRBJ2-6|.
CASSLNIYRGSGANVLTF
TGTGCCAGCAGCTTAAATATCTATCGGGGCTCTGGGGCCAACGTCCTGACTTTC
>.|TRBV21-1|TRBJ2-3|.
CASSKAPYRGRSDTQYF
TGTGCCAGCAGCAAAGCACCCTACAGGGGGCGAAGTGATACGCAGTATTTT
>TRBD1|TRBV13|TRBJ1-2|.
CASSLEGAGYTF
TGTGCCAGCAGCTTAGAGGGGGCTGGCTACACCTTC
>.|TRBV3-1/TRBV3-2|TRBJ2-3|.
CASSQDTNIPGDTQYF
TGTGCCAGCAGCCAAGATACGAATATCCCAGGAGATACGCAGTATTTT
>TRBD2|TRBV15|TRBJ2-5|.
CATSRKRVRLAGGQETQYF
TGTGCCACCAGCCGTAAAAGAGTTCGACTAGCGGGGGGCCAAGAGACCCAGTACTTC
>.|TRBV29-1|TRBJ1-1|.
CSAFVTGNTEAFF
TGCAGCGCCTTTGTGACAGGGAACACTGAAGCTTTCTTT
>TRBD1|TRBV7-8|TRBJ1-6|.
CASSLPGQHNSPLHF
TGTGCCAGCAGCTTACCGGGACAGCATAATTCACCCCTCCACTTT
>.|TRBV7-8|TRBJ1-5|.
CASSPRPGGGNQPQHF
TGTGCCAGCAGCCCCCGGCCGGGGGGGGGCAATCAGCCCCAGCATTTT
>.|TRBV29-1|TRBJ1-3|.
CSVSGISGNTIYF
TGCAGCGTCTCAGGGATTTCTGGAAACACCATATATTTT
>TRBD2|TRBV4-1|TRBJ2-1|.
CASSQGSGRSPYTHEQFF
TGCGCCAGCAGCCAAGGTAGCGGGAGGTCCCCTTACACCCATGAGCAGTTCTTC
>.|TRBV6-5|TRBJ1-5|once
CASRTGFNQPQHF
TGTGCCAGCAGGACAGGATTTAATCAGCCCCAGCATTTT
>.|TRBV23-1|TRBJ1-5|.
CAALHGEGSNQPQHF
TGCGCCGCCCTGCATGGGGAGGGCAGCAATCAGCCCCAGCATTTT
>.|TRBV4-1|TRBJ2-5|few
CASSQERGLEETQYF
TGCGCCAGCAGCCAAGAAAGAGGGCTCGAAGAGACCCAGTACTTC
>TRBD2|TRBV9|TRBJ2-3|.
CASSVARGRGTSGVSTDTQYF
TGTGCCAGCAGCGTAGCTCGAGGTCGCGGGACTAGCGGGGTTAGCACAGATACGCAGTATTTT
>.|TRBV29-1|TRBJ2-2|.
CSVSLVGELFF
TGCAGCGTTTCCCTAGTCGGGGAGCTGTTTTTT
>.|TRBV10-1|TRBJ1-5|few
CASTETRHHYSNQPQHF
TGCGCCAGCACCGAAACAAGACATCATTATAGCAATCAGCCCCAGCATTTT
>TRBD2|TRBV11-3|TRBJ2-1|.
CASSFGTSGNNEQFF
TGTGCCAGCAGTTTCGGGACTAGCGGGAATAATGAGCAGTTCTTC
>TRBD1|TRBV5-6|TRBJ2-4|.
CASSFVGGVRNIQYF
TGTGCCAGCAGCTTTGTAGGGGGCGTAAGAAACATTCAGTACTTC
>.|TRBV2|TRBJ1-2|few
CASIQGLIPRRDYGYTF
TGTGCCAGCATCCAGGGGTTAATCCCGCGAAGGGACTATGGCTACACCTTC
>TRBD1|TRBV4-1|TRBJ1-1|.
CASSYRTGRVLSGTEAFF
TGCGCCAGCAGCTATCGGACAGGAAGGGTTCTAAGCGGCACTGAAGCTTTCTTT
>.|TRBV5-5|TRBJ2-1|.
CASREIGDEQFF
TGTGCCAGCAGGGAGATCGGAGATGAGCAGTTCTTC
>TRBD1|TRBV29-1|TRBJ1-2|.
CSVEVGTGRFYGYTF
TGCAGCGTTGAAGTGGGGACAGGACGATTCTATGGCTACACCTTC
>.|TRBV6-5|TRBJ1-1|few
CAARSTYTEAFF
TGTGCCGCCCGGAGCACCTACACTGAAGCTTTCTTT